The T cell receptor (beta chain) under discussion was sequenced for a study of OX40 agonist ivuxolimab in advanced cancers. Study details: Each dose-escalation patient presented with hepatocellular carcinoma, melanoma, renal cell or head and neck cancer. Having had anti-PD-1, anti-PD-L1 or anti-CTLA-4 therapy before was allowed, and approximately 40% had some. Study observations and caveats: Nonresponders, in some cases, also had low normalized T-cell clonal expansion. By week 6 at 0.1 to 3.0 mg/kg, blood CD4+ and CD8+ T cells had expanded clonally.

The CDR3 loop spans 15 amino acids. Trimming cost V 2 bases and J 3 bases, with 13 bases left between them. The V gene's germline CDR1 is SGHDT and CDR2 YYEEEE. Some clones are missing from TCRdb's copy, which holds only in-frame ones; the method was immunoSEQ multiplex PCR. The sample holds approximately 60,000 clones, 75% to 85% seen once. As regards this clone: What it binds is not known.

The sequencing used CD4+ or CD8+ T cells sorted from blood, collected in a trial of the OX40 agonist ivuxolimab. The source is an adult with an advanced solid tumor such as melanoma, head and neck, liver or kidney cancer. This chain connects TRBV5-6 to TRBJ2-3; unclear D gene. This CDR3 is CASSLHAVITDTQYF. Here the CDR3 DNA reads TGTGCCAGCAGCTTACATGCGGTCATTACAGATACGCAGTATTTT.